Sequencing of this TCR beta chain was carried out in a study of shared clonotypes between healthy human individuals (dated by TCRdb to the early 2020s). Broadly, across the study: Three men and a couple of women, aged 18 to 49 years, made up the cohort. Per donor, three plates each were used for CD4 naive and CD4 memory, two for CD8 naive, and one for CD8 memory. The study deeply sequenced blood TCR repertoires of about five healthy adults to estimate repertoire size and the extent of clonotype sharing between individuals. Different laboratories and diverse techniques were used to prepare libraries and sequence TCR repertoires, to increase sequencing depth and limit assay-specific biases. Leukapheresis yielded between about 0.85 and 10 billion PBMCs per donor.

Trimming costs V 1 base and J 0 bases, and their ends lie 6 bases apart. From its cysteine to its phenylalanine, the CDR3 spans 14 amino acids. Only the CDR3 portion is preserved as DNA: 42 bases, with reading frame beginning at the first base. The germline V gene (reference sequence) yields LNHDA for CDR1 and SQIVND for CDR2. On the study overall, not on this receptor specifically: Compared with non-shared clonotypes, clonotypes shared by all four sorted-subset donors had higher generation probabilities. Estimated clonotype richness was generally larger for naive than for memory subsets. Pairwise subsampling indicated that sequencing depth was expected to affect the degree of clonotype sharing among donors. Because the study included only a small number of donors, the genetic and exposure-history diversity represented was limited. Rarefaction of sorted-subset datasets indicated incomplete sequencing despite the large sequencing depth. Sharing across several donors was observed for about 5% of naive CD4, 3% to 3.5% of naive CD8, 2% to 2.5% of memory CD4, and about 0.38% of memory CD8 clonotypes. Sampling was limited to blood, and TCR repertoires in tissue likely differ from TCR repertoires in blood.

Healthy HIV-negative adults with no recently reported acute infections or vaccinations were included as donors. Every donor was a Caucasian adult residing in Nashville, Tennessee, USA. Magnetic negative selection was used to enrich CD4+ T cells, after which naive cells were positively selected on CD45RA and the negative fraction became the memory subset. Blood was obtained by leukapheresis, after which PBMCs were separated by Ficoll-Histopaque density gradient centrifugation and cryopreserved in liquid nitrogen vapor phase. Analytical flow cytometry was used to check the purity and quantity of each magnetically sorted T cell population. Genomic DNA was isolated from every sorted fraction and measured by UV absorbance on a Nanodrop 2000c. With regard to this clone: The clone's antigen remains unknown. Nothing much larger sits one base from this clone, and base qualities are not available.

Using the deep immunoSEQ assay, multiplex PCR amplified TCR CDR3 regions from genomic DNA. For each cell subset, the extracted genomic DNA was distributed evenly across all wells of several immunoSEQ 96-well plates, and each plate served as one replicate. For sorted subsets, around 200 ng genomic DNA, equal to tens of thousands of T cell genomes, was loaded into each replicate PCR. Purified libraries were measured with a Qubit 3.0 fluorometer, size-checked on a Bioanalyzer 2100, and measured again with the KAPA Library Quantification kit. Every immunoSEQ 96-well plate was sequenced on a separate single-read 150-cycle Illumina NextSeq 550 flow cell. Per the original workflow: Because the immunoSEQ output held only junctional sequences and lacked quality scores, the filtering could not match the filtering applied to full-length reads. To assign V/J genes and CDR3, sequences were annotated against IMGT germline references using PyIR, a Python wrapper for IgBLAST v1.9. Reads with weak V/J assignments (E-value above 1e-6), missing CDR3, stop codons, out-of-frame junctions, or ambiguous translated residues were removed. V3J clonotypes were defined as sequences sharing the same inferred V gene, J gene, and CDR3 amino acid sequence. Percentage overlap between repertoires was calculated by dividing the number of shared unique clonotypes by the size of the smaller repertoire. Repertoire richness was assessed with RTK rarefaction, the Chao1 estimator, and Recon v2.1 estimates of unobserved clonotypes. OLGA was used to compute generation probabilities for all TCRbeta clonotypes that the gDNA method yielded from a handful of donors. TCRdb stores this immuneACCESS table with in-frame sequences only. Part of the clones is absent; in the studies checked, under half of the shortfall reflects unresolved V genes, and no reason is known for the rest. V, J and clone size were drawn from that table, and D and trimming were deduced from the DNA. The sample records approximately 980,000 clones, 70% to 85% of which are singletons. The ten top clones hold nearly 1.5% of the sample.

The receptor was derived from a man aged 18-30 years in good health. The sequenced sample consisted of memory CD4+ T cells sorted from blood. Taken with the paper, the label for cell subset or site translates to: CD45RA-negative fraction. The V and J segments used are TRBV19 and TRBJ1-1, with an unclear D gene assignment. At the DNA level, the sequence is TGTGCCAGTAGTATAGCGAGGATGAACACTGAAGCTTTCTTT. Translated, this gives CASSIARMNTEAFF.